Sequencing of this T cell receptor beta chain was carried out in a study of control samples from healthy donors and cancer patients. The CDR3 contains 14 residues. The V end was cut by 4 bases, the J end by 0 bases, with 9 bases between. Germline V lookup: CDR1 SGHTA, CDR2 FQGNSA. Data came from immunoSEQ multiplex PCR; TCRdb stores just in-frame clones and leaves some out. Found here are about 250,000 clones, about four fifths of them singletons; the top ten hold roughly 15%. Source material: PBMCs. The chain uses TRBV7-2 and TRBJ1-2, with D possibly being TRBD1 (5 bases). The TCR originated in a woman aged 60 to 75 with lung cancer. CDR3 loop: CASSSQGPNYGYTF. The CDR3, as DNA: TGTGCCAGCAGCTCTCAGGGTCCTAACTATGGCTACACCTTC.